This TCR beta chain was recovered during a study of T cell responses to AZD1222 COVID-19 vaccine. Notes on the study in general: Two doses of AZD1222 preceded a rise in Spike-specific TCR breadth and depth. Just a handful of AZD1222 recipients were seropositive at baseline. Sampling captured repertoires only after the peak T cell response. Reportedly, nearly half the spike-specific TCRs target unmutated variant regions.

Data came from immunoSEQ multiplex PCR; TCRdb stores just in-frame clones and leaves some out. Of under 110,000 clones listed, more than 75% are singletons. A note on this clone: Its target is unknown.

The material was peripheral blood, obtained 28 days after the second AZD1222 dose. The origin of this receptor is an adult who received the AZD1222 COVID-19 vaccine.

The CDR3 sequence is CASSVLAGSTDTQYF. CDR3 coding DNA: TGTGCCAGCAGCGTTTTAGCGGGAAGCACAGATACGCAGTATTTT. V gene TRBV9 combines with J gene TRBJ2-3, with 8 bases lining up with TRBD2. The CDR3 loop spans 15 amino acids. Germline V gives CDR1 SGDLS, CDR2 YYNGEE. Unmatched junction bases numbered 2, after V lost 2 bases and J lost 0 bases.